The T cell receptor (beta chain) described here comes from a study of technical replicates of blood from four donors (dated by TCRdb to between 2016 and 2019). To prepare the library, the immunoSEQ multiplex PCR assay was applied. Sourced from immuneACCESS, this table was stored by TCRdb with only in-frame sequences that have V and J called. A share of the clones is absent; for the studies checked, an unresolved V gene accounts for under half, and the remainder has no known explanation. The sample data list around 89,000 clones, and approximately 96% of these were observed just once. The ten top clones hold 0.24% of the sample. The CDR3, cysteine through phenylalanine, is 13 amino acids long. CDR3 DNA only is kept here, 39 bases in frame from base 1. As encoded in the germline V gene (reference sequence), CDR1 is LNHDA while CDR2 is SQIVND. V and J are trimmed by 7 bases and 4 bases, and the gene matches miss 1 base of the junction.

On this clone itself: Its target antigen remains unknown. Base quality data are lacking; no much larger clone is found one base away.

This TCR came from a human donor in good health. The rearranged chain carries TRBV19 and TRBJ1-5; a stretch of 10 junction bases matches TRBD1. Material: T cells isolated from PBMCs. The DNA sequence is as follows: TGTGCCAGTAAGGACAGGGGGAATCAGCCCCAGCATTTT. It encodes CASKDRGNQPQHF. This CDR3, with the reference TRBV19 and TRBJ1-5 proteins standing in past its ends, gives the full variable domain DGGITQSPKYLFRKEGQNVTLSCEQNLNHDAMYWYRQDPGQGLRLIYYSQIVNDFQKGDIAEGYSVSREKKESFPLTVTSAQKNPTAFYLCASKDRGNQPQHFGDGTRLSIL.